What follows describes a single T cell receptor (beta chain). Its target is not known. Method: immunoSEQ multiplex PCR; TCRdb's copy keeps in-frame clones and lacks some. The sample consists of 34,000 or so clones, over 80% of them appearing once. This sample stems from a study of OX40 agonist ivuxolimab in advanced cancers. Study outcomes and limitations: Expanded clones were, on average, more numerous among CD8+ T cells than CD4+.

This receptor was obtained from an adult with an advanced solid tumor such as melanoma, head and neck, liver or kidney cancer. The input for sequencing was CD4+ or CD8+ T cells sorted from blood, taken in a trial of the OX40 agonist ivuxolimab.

CDR3 coding DNA: TGTGCCAGCAGCTTTGAGGTTGGCTACGAGCAGTACTTC. Translating it yields CASSFEVGYEQYF. The rearrangement joins TRBV7-3 to TRBJ2-7; D unresolved. The germline V and J ends were trimmed by 3 bases and 3 bases, with 9 bases remaining between them. Germline-derived CDR1 and CDR2 are SGHTA and FQGTGA. This CDR3 comprises 13 residues.